Presented here are 3 T cell receptor beta chains from one specimen sequenced in a study of T cells in Graves' hyperthyroidism and ophthalmopathy. RNA transcripts yielded amplified TCR beta CDR3 regions. The study used the HTBI primer set for a first-round RT-PCR of the TCR CDR3. Via MiXCR, TCRdb re-called the multiplex PCR reads, giving one row per CDR3 protein. The sample lists about 53,000 distinct CDR3 sequences; 49% were seen once. Sequencing used blood. These receptors came from a young woman with Graves' ophthalmopathy.

This clonotype was picked up many times. This sequence joins TRBV5-4 and TRBJ2-6, with D tentatively TRBD2 (6 bases). Between the trimmed V and J ends, which lost 0 bases and 4 bases, there was a span of 23 bases. Germline V gives CDR1 SGHNT, CDR2 YYREEE (reference sequence). This CDR3 is 20 amino acids long. For the CDR3, the DNA is TGTGCCAGCAGCTTGGAATTCCGGGACGGCGGGATCTCGGGGGCCAACGTCCTGACTTTC. Its translation: CASSLEFRDGGISGANVLTF.

In this sample, this clonotype turned up once. The chain joins TRBV21-1 to TRBJ2-5; TRBD2 reflects the table's D call only, with no check against the DNA. TRBV21-1 is a recognized pseudogene. The CDR3 spans 13 residues. For the CDR3, the DNA is TGTGCCAGCAGCCAGGGGACTAGCGGGACCCAGTACTTC. Protein product: CASSQGTSGTQYF.

V and J are TRBV6-5 and TRBJ2-6; 11 bases match TRBD1. Germline V CDR1 and CDR2: MNHEY, SVGAGI. This CDR3 has 15 amino acids. Trimming cost V 6 bases and J 11 bases; bases outside gene matches: 9. CDR3 DNA: TGTGCCAGCAGATATAGGGACAGGGGGTCCTACGTCCTGACTTTC. This codes for CASRYRDRGSYVLTF.